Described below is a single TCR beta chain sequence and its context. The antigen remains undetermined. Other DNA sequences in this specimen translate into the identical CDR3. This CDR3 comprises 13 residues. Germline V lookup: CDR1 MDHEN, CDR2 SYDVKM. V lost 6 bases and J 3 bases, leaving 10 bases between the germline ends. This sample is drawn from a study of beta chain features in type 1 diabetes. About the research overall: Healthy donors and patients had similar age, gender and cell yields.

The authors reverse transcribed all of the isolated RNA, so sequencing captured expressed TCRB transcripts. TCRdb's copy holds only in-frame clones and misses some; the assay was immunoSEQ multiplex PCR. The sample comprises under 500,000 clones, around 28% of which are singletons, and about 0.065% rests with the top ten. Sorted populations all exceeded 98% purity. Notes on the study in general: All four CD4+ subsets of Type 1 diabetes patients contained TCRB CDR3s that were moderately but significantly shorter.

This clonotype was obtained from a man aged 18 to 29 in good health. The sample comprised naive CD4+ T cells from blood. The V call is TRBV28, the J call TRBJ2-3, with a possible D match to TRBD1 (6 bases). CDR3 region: CASSPQGTDTQYF. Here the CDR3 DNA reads TGTGCCAGCAGCCCTCAGGGGACAGATACGCAGTATTTT.